This T cell receptor beta chain was recovered during a study of cytomegalovirus exposure and HLA in healthy donors. Germline CDR1 and CDR2: SGHDN and FVKESK. Trimming stripped 2 bases from V and 4 bases from J, with 23 bases between. The CDR3 consists of 18 residues. The primer mix had 60 Vbeta and 13 Jbeta primers. Only in-frame clones appear in the TCRdb table, and some are missing; sequencing was by immunoSEQ multiplex PCR. This specimen shows 70,000 to 85,000 clones; the ten leading clones hold 7.5%. The chain couples TRBV14 to TRBJ2-5, with D possibly matching TRBD2 (7 bases). This receptor was taken from a female donor in good health and CMV-seropositive. Material: PBMCs. The CDR3 sequence: CASSQTVWGGPQGETQYF. The CDR3 DNA reads as TGTGCCAGCAGCCAAACTGTATGGGGGGGGCCCCAAGGAGAGACCCAGTACTTC.